This is a list of T cell receptor beta chains from one sample in a study of post-analysis software for immune sequencing data. One entry per CDR3 protein results from TCRdb running MiXCR on the PCR reads. The profile covers some 370,000 distinct CDR3 sequences, with roughly 36% appearing a single time and around an eighth taken by the ten largest. Material: blood. The receptors here all came from a girl under 18 with multiple sclerosis. Each CDR3 is given with its conserved first and last residue. The D gene is left open where the match is weak. Where a row states a size, it is once, few, many or the class of an expanded clone; other rows omit it.

d_call	clone_size	j_call	v_call	cdr3_aa	cdr3_nt
TRBD1	NA	TRBJ1-6	TRBV6-2/TRBV6-3	CASSYSGTANSPLHF	TGTGCCAGCAGTTACTCCGGGACAGCTAATTCACCCCTCCACTTT
NA	NA	TRBJ1-2	TRBV30	CAWRGGSYGYTF	TGTGCCTGGAGAGGTGGCAGCTATGGCTACACCTTC
NA	few	TRBJ2-3	TRBV20-1	CSALRAPIADTQYF	TGCAGTGCTTTAAGAGCCCCAATCGCAGATACGCAGTATTTT
NA	few	TRBJ2-1	TRBV4-3	CASSQEFTSYYEQFF	TGCGCCAGCAGCCAAGAATTTACTAGCTACTATGAGCAGTTCTTC
NA	NA	TRBJ2-5	TRBV5-1	CASSLSAGQETQYF	TGCGCCAGCAGCTTGTCGGCAGGACAAGAGACCCAGTACTTC
TRBD1	NA	TRBJ2-7	TRBV3-1	CASSLRQGKVDEQYF	TGTGCCAGCAGCCTCCGACAGGGCAAAGTTGACGAGCAGTACTTC
NA	NA	TRBJ2-7	TRBV6-5	CASSYQGGGFSYEQYF	TGTGCCAGCAGTTACCAAGGGGGGGGGTTTTCCTACGAGCAGTACTTC
NA	NA	TRBJ2-7	TRBV6-6	CASSVSGLSYEQYF	TGTGCCAGCAGTGTCTCCGGGCTCAGCTACGAGCAGTACTTC
NA	NA	TRBJ1-4	TRBV27	CASSFSRGYTNEKLFF	TGTGCCAGCAGTTTTTCCAGGGGTTATACTAATGAAAAACTGTTTTTT
NA	NA	TRBJ2-5	TRBV29-1	CSVRVVSFQETQYF	TGCAGCGTGAGGGTCGTGAGCTTCCAAGAGACCCAGTACTTC
TRBD2	many	TRBJ2-2	TRBV12-3/TRBV12-4	CASSQPDLLAGAGELFF	TGTGCCAGCAGTCAACCGGACCTCCTAGCGGGGGCCGGGGAGCTGTTTTTT
NA	once	TRBJ2-7	TRBV6-5	CAGSYSNTGPRYEQYF	TGTGCCGGCAGTTACTCGAATACGGGTCCTCGCTACGAGCAGTACTTC
NA	few	TRBJ1-2	TRBV6-6	CASRSYGYTF	TGTGCCAGCAGGTCCTATGGCTACACCTTC
TRBD2	NA	TRBJ2-1	TRBV9	CASSERRTSSYNEQFF	TGTGCCAGCAGCGAGCGCCGGACTAGCTCCTACAATGAGCAGTTCTTC
TRBD1	few	TRBJ2-5	TRBV12-3/TRBV12-4	CASRSRGQETQYF	TGTGCCAGCAGGAGCAGGGGGCAAGAGACCCAGTACTTC
NA	NA	TRBJ2-7	TRBV7-9	CASSFRDGPPYEQYF	TGTGCCAGCAGCTTCAGGGACGGTCCTCCGTACGAGCAGTACTTC
TRBD2	few	TRBJ2-1	TRBV3-1	CASSQESGGYYNEQFF	TGTGCCAGCAGCCAAGAGAGCGGGGGGTATTACAATGAGCAGTTCTTC
NA	NA	TRBJ2-7	TRBV11-1	CASSPIWGALYEQYF	TGTGCCAGCAGCCCCATTTGGGGGGCCCTCTACGAGCAGTACTTC
NA	NA	TRBJ1-5	TRBV6-2/TRBV6-3	CASSYPRARSNQPQHF	TGTGCCAGCAGTTACCCTCGGGCACGTAGTAATCAGCCCCAGCATTTT
NA	NA	TRBJ1-6	TRBV6-2/TRBV6-3	CASSRVRLNSPLHF	TGTGCCAGCTCCCGAGTCCGCCTAAATTCACCCCTCCACTTT
NA	once	TRBJ1-1	TRBV7-9	CASSEIGRAFAFF	TGTGCCAGCAGCGAAATCGGGAGGGCTTTTGCTTTCTTT
NA	few	TRBJ2-3	TRBV4-1	CASSQDRSGSYTDTQYF	TGCGCCAGCAGCCAAGATCGGTCAGGTAGTTACACAGATACGCAGTATTTT
NA	NA	TRBJ2-3	TRBV10-2	CATLDWGEGEDTQYF	TGCGCCACCCTTGACTGGGGCGAAGGTGAAGATACGCAGTATTTT
TRBD2	NA	TRBJ2-5	TRBV4-1	CASSQGDSGGLRQETQYF	TGCGCCAGCAGCCAAGGAGATAGCGGGGGGCTCCGCCAAGAGACCCAGTACTTC